The 32 T cell receptor beta chains given below trace back to one sample, sequenced in a study of beta chain features in type 1 diabetes. Expressed TCRB transcripts got sequenced, as all isolated RNA was reverse transcribed. Method: immunoSEQ multiplex PCR; TCRdb's copy keeps in-frame clones and lacks some. This repertoire shows hundreds of thousands of clones, roughly 9.6% found once; its top ten account for around 0.015%. Input material: naive CD4+ T cells from blood. The receptors stem from a woman under 40 in good health.

Only a few counts were recorded for this clone. V and J are TRBV9 and TRBJ1-1; D is perhaps TRBD1 (6 bases). The V gene's germline CDR1 is SGDLS and CDR2 YYNGEE. Trimming cost V 3 bases and J 6 bases, with 21 bases left between them. The CDR3 consists of 16 residues. DNA of the CDR3: TGTGCCAGCAGCGCCAGACATGGGGGGGCAAGTGCTGAAGCTTTCTTT. Protein: CASSARHGGASAEAFF.

The chain recombines TRBV18 with TRBJ2-7; TRBD2 might be the D (5 bases). This CDR3 has 13 residues. CDR1 and CDR2 (germline): KGHSH, LQKENI. Deletions cut 6 bases from V and 1 base from J, with 10 bases between. CDR3 sequence (DNA): TGTGCCAGCTCCCCTCGGAGGTCCTACGAGCAGTACTTC. This gives the protein CASSPRRSYEQYF.

The V and J genes are TRBV6-5 and TRBJ2-4; 10 nucleotides align to TRBD2. V gave up 5 bases and J gave up 1 base; unmatched junction bases: 2. Germline V gene sequence: CDR1 MNHEY, CDR2 SVGAGI. The CDR3 loop spans 15 amino acids. As DNA, the CDR3 is TGTGCCAGCAGTCCACTAGCGGGGGCCAAAAACATTCAGTACTTC. It encodes CASSPLAGAKNIQYF.

The chain employs TRBV11-1 and TRBJ2-7; 8 bases align to TRBD1. The V gene's germline CDR1 is SGHAT and CDR2 FQDESV (reference sequence). V lost 4 bases to trimming and J lost 9 bases; unmatched junction nucleotides: 11. The CDR3 covers 14 residues. Written as DNA, the CDR3 is TGTGCCAGCAGCTCCCGCGACAGGGGCGACGTGCAGTACTTC. Protein sequence: CASSSRDRGDVQYF.

The chain joins TRBV28 to TRBJ2-1; TRBD2 matches at 13 bases. The CDR3 runs to 18 residues. CDR1 is MDHEN and CDR2 is SYDVKM in the germline V gene. V lost 5 bases to trimming and J lost 4 bases; unmatched junction nucleotides: 11. The CDR3 nucleotides are TGTGCCAGCAGTCCCTCACGGACTAGCGGGAGAAGGTACAATGAGCAGTTCTTC. It specifies CASSPSRTSGRRYNEQFF.

This clone has just a few counts. J is TRBJ2-7 and V is TRBV7-2, with D maybe TRBD2 (6 bases). The CDR3 is 15 amino acids. V lost 3 bases and J lost 1, with 13 bases in between. Germline loops: CDR1 SGHTA, CDR2 FQGNSA. CDR3 sequence: CASSFSGSLSYEQYF. The CDR3 nucleotides read TGTGCCAGCAGCTTTTCCGGGAGTCTGTCCTACGAGCAGTACTTC.

In this sample, this clone turned up a few times. The chain couples TRBV30 to TRBJ2-1, with a possible D match to TRBD1 (5 bases). This CDR3 has 14 amino acids. The germline V and J ends were trimmed by 0 bases and 7 bases, with 13 bases remaining between them. Germline V gene lookup returns CDR1 GTSNPN and CDR2 SVGIG (reference sequence). The CDR3 nucleotides read TGTGCCTGGAGTGTACTGGGCAGGGCGAATGAGCAGTTCTTC. This translates into CAWSVLGRANEQFF.

This clone has just a few counts. The V and J genes are TRBV7-9 and TRBJ2-1; 16 positions match TRBD2. After removal of 5 bases from V and 10 bases from J, the junction contained 8 bases not matched to a gene. CDR3 length: 16 residues. Looked up from germline, CDR1 is SEHNR and CDR2 is FQNEAQ (reference sequence). CDR3 in DNA: TGTGCCAGCAGCCACGGGACTAGCGGGGGGGCAGGGGAGCAGTTCTTC. Translated: CASSHGTSGGAGEQFF.

V and J are TRBV18 and TRBJ2-3, with 9 positions matching TRBD1. With 3 bases clipped from V and 2 bases from J, the junction kept 6 bases outside the gene matches. This CDR3 is built from 16 residues. Germline V gene lookup returns CDR1 KGHSH and CDR2 LQKENI. This CDR3 reads CASSPPGTGSTDTQYF. For the CDR3, the DNA is TGTGCCAGCTCACCGCCGGGGACAGGGTCCACAGATACGCAGTATTTT.

This clone has more than one count but fewer than ten. The CDR3 region has the DNA TGTGCCAGCAGCTTCAGCGGGAGGACCTACGAGCAGTACTTC. Translated: CASSFSGRTYEQYF. The chain has TRBV7-2 and TRBJ2-7; 9 bases are a match to TRBD2. After removal of 3 bases from V and 2 bases from J, the junction contained 2 bases not matched to a gene. Germline CDR1 SGHTA, CDR2 FQGNSA. The CDR3 totals 14 residues.

The chain uses TRBV7-2 and TRBJ2-1, with 7 bases that match TRBD1. The CDR3 has 14 residues. V trimming: 4 bases; J trimming: 4 bases; junction bases outside the gene matches: 4. The V gene's germline CDR1 is SGHTA and CDR2 FQGNSA. The CDR3 DNA reads as TGTGCCAGCAGCTCCCGGGACAGATACAATGAGCAGTTCTTC. Protein product: CASSSRDRYNEQFF.

V and J are TRBV7-3 and TRBJ2-3; 12 nucleotides line up with TRBD2. Germline trimming cut 5 bases from V and 2 bases from J; bases unmatched to any gene: 5. The CDR3 has 16 amino acids. Germline CDR1 reads SGHTA; CDR2 reads FQGTGA. The CDR3 spells CASSARLAGDTDTQYF. CDR3 DNA: TGTGCCAGCAGCGCTCGACTAGCGGGAGACACAGATACGCAGTATTTT.

This clone has only a few counts. J is TRBJ2-1 and V is TRBV19; the D gene is possibly TRBD1 (5 bases). The CDR3 extends over 14 amino acids. Germline lookup yields CDR1 LNHDA and CDR2 SQIVND (reference sequence). Trimming took off 6 bases at V and 5 bases at J, with 14 bases between the two ends. The CDR3 here is CASRTGIGHNEQFF. The CDR3 DNA reads TGTGCCAGTAGAACAGGAATCGGGCACAATGAGCAGTTCTTC.

This clone occurred a few times. The chain carries TRBV5-6 and TRBJ2-5, with 7 bases matching TRBD1. V gave up 3 bases and J gave up 0 bases; unmatched junction bases: 5. The CDR3 length is 15 residues. CDR1 and CDR2 (germline): SGHDT, YYEEEE. This chain's CDR3 is CASSSLQGYQETQYF. In nucleotides, the CDR3 is TGTGCCAGCAGCTCCTTACAGGGGTACCAAGAGACCCAGTACTTC.

The chain combines TRBV7-8 with TRBJ1-4; no definite D call. Germline loops: CDR1 SGHVS, CDR2 FQNEAQ. V lost 5 bases to trimming and J lost 7 bases, with 17 bases between them. This CDR3 is 15 amino acids long. Here the CDR3 DNA reads TGTGCCAGCAGCATAATTTCAGCCCTAGGTGAAAAACTGTTTTTT. Translated, it gives CASSIISALGEKLFF.

The chain carries TRBV4-2 and TRBJ1-1, with D possibly TRBD1 on 6 matching bases. Germline loops: CDR1 LGHNA, CDR2 YNFKEQ. This CDR3 has 12 residues. V lost 2 bases to trimming and J lost 9 bases, with 10 bases between them. In nucleotides, the CDR3 is TGTGCCAGCAGCCAAACAAGGGGGAAAGCTTTCTTT. It translates to CASSQTRGKAFF.

The genes are TRBV18 and TRBJ2-3; D not certain. Looked up from germline, CDR1 is KGHSH and CDR2 is LQKENI. This CDR3 is 13 amino acids long. V was trimmed by 2 bases and J by 4 bases, leaving 7 bases between them. CDR3 loop: CASSPIVSDTQYF. The CDR3 DNA is TGTGCCAGCTCACCAATCGTCTCAGATACGCAGTATTTT. Full variable domain (missing parts from reference TRBV18 and TRBJ2-3): NAGVMQNPRHLVRRRGQEARLRCSPMKGHSHVYWYRQLPEEGLKFMVYLQKENIIDESGMPKERFSAEFPKEGPSILRIQQVVRGDSAAYFCASSPIVSDTQYFGPGTRLTVL.

J is TRBJ2-7 and V is TRBV29-1, with unresolved D. The V end was cut by 5 bases, the J end by 2 bases, with 7 bases between. CDR1 is SQVTM and CDR2 is ANQGSEA in the germline V gene. The CDR3 sequence is 11 residues long. CDR3 in DNA: TGCAGCGTTCTCAGGACCTACGAGCAGTACTTC. It is translated as CSVLRTYEQYF.

The J gene is TRBJ1-1, the V gene TRBV6-4; 8 positions agree with TRBD1. V dropped 6 bases and J dropped 1; count of bases not matched to a gene: 4. Per germline, CDR1 MRHNA and CDR2 SNTAGT. CDR3 length: 14 residues. In DNA, the CDR3 is TGTGCCAGCAGACCGGGACAGGAGAACACTGAAGCTTTCTTT. Protein sequence: CASRPGQENTEAFF.

The chain employs TRBV15 and TRBJ2-1; 8 bases match TRBD1. V lost 7 bases and J lost 3; bases outside the gene matches: 2. In germline, CDR1 is LNHNV, CDR2 YYDKDF (reference sequence). The CDR3 spans 13 residues. CDR3 residues: CATTTGDYNEQFF. CDR3 DNA sequence: TGTGCCACCACGACAGGGGACTACAATGAGCAGTTCTTC.

CDR3 residues: CASSLVFLGRETQYF. CDR3 bases: TGTGCCAGCAGCTTAGTGTTCCTAGGGAGGGAGACCCAGTACTTC. The J gene is TRBJ2-5, the V gene TRBV7-2; D might be TRBD2 (6 bases). The CDR3 is 15 amino acids. The V gene's germline CDR1 is SGHTA and CDR2 FQGNSA. V lost 1 base to trimming and J lost 5 bases, with 14 bases between them.

V gene TRBV7-2 combines with J gene TRBJ1-5; D is ambiguous. Looked up from germline, CDR1 is SGHTA and CDR2 is FQGNSA. V was clipped by 4 bases and J by 4 bases, with 8 bases between them. The CDR3 is 13 amino acids. Written as DNA, the CDR3 is TGTGCCAGCAGCTGGGCCGGTAATCAGCCCCAGCATTTT. Translated: CASSWAGNQPQHF.

The J gene is TRBJ2-1, the V gene TRBV29-1; 7 nucleotides line up with TRBD1. CDR3 length equals 12 residues. The V segment lost 4 bases and the J segment 4 bases; nucleotides outside the gene matches: 1. In germline, CDR1 is SQVTM, CDR2 ANQGSEA. CDR3 DNA: TGCAGCGTTGGGGGACAGTACAATGAGCAGTTCTTC. It encodes CSVGGQYNEQFF.

This sequence joins TRBV7-2 and TRBJ2-3; 12 bases are a match to TRBD2. This CDR3 has 17 amino acids. V lost 1 base and J lost 3; bases outside the gene matches: 5. The germline V gene has CDR1 SGHTA and CDR2 FQGNSA. As DNA, the CDR3 is TGTGCCAGCAGCTTAGAGACTAGCGGGAGTCTTACAGATACGCAGTATTTT. Protein: CASSLETSGSLTDTQYF.

This clone was seen a few times. The rearrangement uses TRBV27 and TRBJ2-2; TRBD2 might be the D (6 bases). CDR1 is MNHEY, CDR2 SMNVEV, per germline (reference sequence). V lost 3 bases to trimming and J lost 3 bases, with 11 bases between them. CDR3 size: 15 residues. CDR3 sequence (DNA): TGTGCCAGCAGTTTGCGGGGTGGGGACACCGGGGAGCTGTTTTTT. Residues: CASSLRGGDTGELFF.

Only a few counts were recorded for this clone. The rearrangement links TRBV11-2 to TRBJ1-5; possibly TRBD1 for D (5 bases). The V end was cut by 0 bases, the J end by 3 bases, with 9 bases between. Per germline, CDR1 SGHAT and CDR2 FQNNGV. The CDR3 runs to 15 residues. CDR3 DNA: TGTGCCAGCAGCTTAGATGGGGGGAACAATCAGCCCCAGCATTTT. Translation: CASSLDGGNNQPQHF.

The chain links TRBV5-6 to TRBJ2-3; 9 positions match TRBD2. Germline loops: CDR1 SGHDT, CDR2 YYEEEE. This CDR3 contains 16 residues. J was trimmed by 4 bases and V by 4 bases; bases with no gene match: 10. CDR3 DNA: TGTGCCAGCAGCGGGACTAGCCTGGGGGCGGCAGATACGCAGTATTTT. Protein: CASSGTSLGAADTQYF.

This chain links TRBV5-1 with TRBJ2-1; 9 positions match TRBD1. Germline CDR1 and CDR2: SGHRS and YFSETQ. Trimming cost V 4 bases and J 9 bases; bases outside gene matches: 8. The CDR3 spans 14 residues. This chain's CDR3 is CASSIGTGTGEQFF. CDR3 in DNA: TGCGCCAGCAGCATAGGGACAGGGACCGGTGAGCAGTTCTTC.

This clone showed up just a few times. The rearrangement joins TRBV28 to TRBJ2-5, with D unresolved. The CDR3 length is 17 residues. The V and J ends lost 8 bases and 5 bases respectively, with 27 bases between them. The germline CDR1 and CDR2 sequences are MDHEN and SYDVKM. DNA for the CDR3: TGTGCCAGCCTCGATGGTGGGCGTCCAAATGAGATGGAGACCCAGTACTTC. Translating it yields CASLDGGRPNEMETQYF. Together with reference TRBV28 and TRBJ2-5, the CDR3 gives the full variable domain: DVKVTQSSRYLVKRTGEKVFLECVQDMDHENMFWYRQDPGLGLRLIYFSYDVKMKEKGDIPEGYSVSREKKERFSLILESASTNQTSMYLCASLDGGRPNEMETQYFGPGTRLLVL.

A few counts support this clone. Other DNA sequences within the sample encode an identical CDR3. The rearrangement uses TRBV28 and TRBJ2-7; TRBD1 agrees at 10 bases. V trimming: 4 bases; J trimming: 3 bases; junction bases outside the gene matches: 3. Germline assignment: CDR1 MDHEN and CDR2 SYDVKM. CDR3 length: 14 residues. CDR3 coding DNA: TGTGCCAGCAGTTCCCGGGACAGGGGCTACGAGCAGTACTTC. Its protein product is CASSSRDRGYEQYF.

This clone was observed a few times. The chain combines TRBV7-9 with TRBJ1-1, with unresolved D. Between the trimmed V and J ends, which lost 1 base and 3 bases, there was a span of 6 bases. Germline lookup yields CDR1 SEHNR and CDR2 FQNEAQ (reference sequence). The CDR3 runs to 13 residues. This CDR3 is CASSLGEDTEAFF. The CDR3 coding sequence is TGTGCCAGCAGCTTAGGGGAGGACACTGAAGCTTTCTTT.

The rearrangement uses TRBV4-2 and TRBJ1-1; 11 bases map to TRBD1. Trimming at V came to 3 bases and at J to 4 bases, leaving 10 bases not matched to a gene. The V gene's germline CDR1 is LGHNA and CDR2 YNFKEQ. CDR3 length: 17 amino acids. In DNA, the CDR3 is TGTGCCAGCAGCCAGAGGGGGACAGGGGGACGGGGCACTGAAGCTTTCTTT. Protein product: CASSQRGTGGRGTEAFF.